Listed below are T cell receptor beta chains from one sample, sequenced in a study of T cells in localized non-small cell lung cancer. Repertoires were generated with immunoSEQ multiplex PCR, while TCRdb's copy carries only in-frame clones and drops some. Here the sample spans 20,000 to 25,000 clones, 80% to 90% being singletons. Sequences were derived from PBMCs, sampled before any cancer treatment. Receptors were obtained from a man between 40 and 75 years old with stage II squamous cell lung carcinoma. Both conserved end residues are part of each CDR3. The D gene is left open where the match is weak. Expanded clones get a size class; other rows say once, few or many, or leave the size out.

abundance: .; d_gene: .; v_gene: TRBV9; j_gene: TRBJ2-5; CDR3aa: CASSGYSAGTQYF; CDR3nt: TGTGCCAGCAGTGGTTATAGCGCGGGGACCCAGTACTTC
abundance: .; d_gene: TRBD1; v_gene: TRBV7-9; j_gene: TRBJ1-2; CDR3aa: CASSLGGTGDGYTF; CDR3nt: TGTGCCAGCAGCTTAGGAGGGACAGGGGATGGCTACACCTTC
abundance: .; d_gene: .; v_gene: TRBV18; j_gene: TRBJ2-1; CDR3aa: CASSPGVSSYNEQFF; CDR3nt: TGTGCCAGCTCACCAGGGGTTAGCTCCTACAATGAGCAGTTCTTC
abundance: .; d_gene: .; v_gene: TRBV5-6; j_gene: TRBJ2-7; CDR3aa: CAPRGPPSYEQYF; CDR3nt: TGTGCCCCTCGGGGCCCACCCTCCTACGAGCAGTACTTC
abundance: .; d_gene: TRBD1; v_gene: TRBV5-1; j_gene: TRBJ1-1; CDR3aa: CASTGQASTEAFF; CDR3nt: TGCGCCAGCACGGGACAGGCATCCACTGAAGCTTTCTTT
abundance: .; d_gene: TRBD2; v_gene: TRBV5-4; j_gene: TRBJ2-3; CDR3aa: CASSLSAGGGDTQYF; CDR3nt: TGTGCCAGCAGCTTGTCGGCGGGAGGAGGAGATACGCAGTATTTT
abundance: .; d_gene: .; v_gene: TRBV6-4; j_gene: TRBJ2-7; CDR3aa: CASSPGAQSIYEQYF; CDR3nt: TGTGCCAGCAGTCCAGGGGCGCAGAGCATCTACGAGCAGTACTTC
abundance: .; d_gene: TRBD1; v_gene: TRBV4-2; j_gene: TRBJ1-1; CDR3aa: CASSPDPGQMNTEAFF; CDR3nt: TGTGCCAGCAGCCCCGACCCGGGACAGATGAACACTGAAGCTTTCTTT
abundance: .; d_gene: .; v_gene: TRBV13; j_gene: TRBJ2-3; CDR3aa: CASSLRATPSTDTQYF; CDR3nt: TGTGCCAGCAGTCTCAGGGCCACCCCTAGCACAGATACGCAGTATTTT
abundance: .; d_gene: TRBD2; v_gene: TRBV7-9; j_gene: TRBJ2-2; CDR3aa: CATYQASGSTGELFF; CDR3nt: TGTGCCACTTACCAGGCTAGCGGGAGTACCGGGGAGCTGTTTTTT
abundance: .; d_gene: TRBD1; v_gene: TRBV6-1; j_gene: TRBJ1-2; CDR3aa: CASSRDRYDYGYTF; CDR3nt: TGTGCCAGCTCCCGGGACAGGTACGACTATGGCTACACCTTC
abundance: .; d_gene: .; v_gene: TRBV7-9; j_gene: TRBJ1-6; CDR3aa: CASSPHRALNSPLHF; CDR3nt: TGTGCCAGCAGCCCCCACAGGGCCCTAAATTCACCCCTCCACTTT
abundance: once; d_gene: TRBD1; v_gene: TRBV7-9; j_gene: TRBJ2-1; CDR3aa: CASSFPEGQGLIF; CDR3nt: TGTGCCAGCAGCTTCCCAGAGGGACAGGGACTAATCTTC
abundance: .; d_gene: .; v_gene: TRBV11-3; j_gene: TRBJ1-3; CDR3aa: CASSSALTNSGNTIYF; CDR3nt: TGTGCCAGCAGCTCTGCCCTAACCAACTCTGGAAACACCATATATTTT
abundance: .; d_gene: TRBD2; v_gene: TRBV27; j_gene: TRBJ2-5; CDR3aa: CASSLAGGQETQYF; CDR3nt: TGTGCCAGCAGTTTAGCGGGAGGACAGGAGACCCAGTACTTC
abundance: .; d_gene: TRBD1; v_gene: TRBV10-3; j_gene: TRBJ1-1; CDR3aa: CAISGTGHTEAFF; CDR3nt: TGTGCCATCAGTGGGACAGGGCACACTGAAGCTTTCTTT
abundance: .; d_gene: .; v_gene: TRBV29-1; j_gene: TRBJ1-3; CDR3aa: CSVPGGSSGNTIYF; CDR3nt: TGCAGCGTCCCCGGAGGTTCCTCTGGAAACACCATATATTTT
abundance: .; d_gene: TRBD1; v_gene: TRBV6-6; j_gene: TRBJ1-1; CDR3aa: CASRRGQADTEAFF; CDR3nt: TGTGCCAGCCGGCGGGGACAGGCGGACACTGAAGCTTTCTTT
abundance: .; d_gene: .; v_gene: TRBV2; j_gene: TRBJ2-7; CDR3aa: CASSGRDYYEQYF; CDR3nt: TGTGCCAGCAGTGGCCGGGATTACTACGAGCAGTACTTC
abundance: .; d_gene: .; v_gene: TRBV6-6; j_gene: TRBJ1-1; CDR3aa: CASTDYEAFF; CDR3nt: TGTGCCAGCACTGACTATGAAGCTTTCTTT
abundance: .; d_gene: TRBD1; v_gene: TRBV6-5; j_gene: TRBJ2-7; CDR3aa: CASRRQGSYEQYF; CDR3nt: TGTGCCAGCAGACGACAGGGCTCCTACGAGCAGTACTTC
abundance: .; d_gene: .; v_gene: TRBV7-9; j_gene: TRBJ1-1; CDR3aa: CASSLARGVDTEAFF; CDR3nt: TGTGCCAGCAGCTTAGCGAGGGGGGTAGACACTGAAGCTTTCTTT
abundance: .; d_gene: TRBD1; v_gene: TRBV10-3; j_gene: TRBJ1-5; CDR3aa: CAAGEGASNQPQHF; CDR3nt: TGTGCCGCCGGAGAGGGGGCAAGCAATCAGCCCCAGCATTTT
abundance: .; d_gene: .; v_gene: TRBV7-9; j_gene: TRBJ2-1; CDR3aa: CASSFFPPPLTDYNEQFF; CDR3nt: TGTGCCAGCAGCTTTTTTCCCCCGCCTCTGACAGATTACAATGAGCAGTTCTTC
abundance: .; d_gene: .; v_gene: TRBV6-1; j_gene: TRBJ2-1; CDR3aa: CASVDSGLSYNEQFF; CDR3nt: TGTGCCAGCGTAGACTCAGGGCTATCCTACAATGAGCAGTTCTTC
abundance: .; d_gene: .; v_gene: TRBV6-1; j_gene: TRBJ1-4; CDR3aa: CASSAGGFNEKLFF; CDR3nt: TGTGCCAGCAGTGCAGGCGGGTTTAATGAAAAACTGTTTTTT